This TCR beta chain came from a study of OX40 agonist ivuxolimab in advanced cancers. The overall study: The dose-escalation cohort was approximately 80% male, with a mean age of 60 years, ranging about 23 to 79. The study, taken as a whole, reports: Researchers report that CD8+ T cells had, on average, more expanded clones than CD4+.

The repertoire was sequenced with immunoSEQ multiplex PCR; TCRdb's copy has only in-frame clones and lacks some. The sample carries almost 50,000 clones, about 85% recorded once. Comments on this clone: Antigen unknown.

The germline V gene encodes CDR1 DFQATT and CDR2 SNEGSKA (reference sequence). V shed 3 bases and J shed 7 bases, with 10 bases lying between them. The CDR3 spans 11 residues. This chain joins TRBV20-1 and TRBJ2-7; D may match TRBD1 or TRBD2 (5 bases each). The clonotype was recovered from an adult with an advanced solid tumor such as melanoma, head and neck, liver or kidney cancer. The specimen was CD4+ or CD8+ T cells sorted from blood, collected in a trial of the OX40 agonist ivuxolimab. In DNA, the CDR3 is TGCAGTGCTAGCGGGACCGGGGAGCAGTACTTC. Translating gives CSASGTGEQYF.